The clone carrying this T cell receptor (beta chain) has just a few counts. The germline V gene has CDR1 MDHEN and CDR2 SYDVKM. CDR3 length: 13 residues. Trimming pared 3 bases from V and 6 bases from J, leaving 11 bases between. Method: immunoSEQ multiplex PCR; TCRdb's copy keeps in-frame clones and lacks some. The data contain around 84,000 clones, 84% of them seen just once; the ten biggest clones take up around 0.51%. The source of the sample is a study of OX40 agonist ivuxolimab in advanced cancers. Study as a whole: As their treatment, patients were administered ivuxolimab, an agonistic anti-OX40 (CD134) antibody. Among those treated, three patients had partial responses, one with hepatocellular carcinoma and two with cutaneous melanoma. Every 2 weeks, ivuxolimab was infused into the patients intravenously at between 0.01 and 10 mg/kg.

The chain links TRBV28 to TRBJ1-1, with D unresolved. This receptor was obtained from an adult with an advanced solid tumor such as melanoma, head and neck, liver or kidney cancer. The sample was CD4+ or CD8+ T cells sorted from blood, taken in a trial of the OX40 agonist ivuxolimab. CDR3 in DNA: TGTGCCAGCAGTTTTGCAAGTCCCCCTGAAGCTTTCTTT. Its translation is CASSFASPPEAFF. The full variable domain, its missing parts supplied by reference TRBV28 and TRBJ1-1, is DVKVTQSSRYLVKRTGEKVFLECVQDMDHENMFWYRQDPGLGLRLIYFSYDVKMKEKGDIPEGYSVSREKKERFSLILESASTNQTSMYLCASSFASPPEAFFGQGTRLTVV.